This T cell receptor beta chain was sequenced for a study of blood T cells in healthy people across ages. Study results and caveats: Strongly correlated with naive T cell percentage was TCR beta diversity.

In its sample, this clonotype was seen a few times. Antigen unknown. Sample-barcoded 5' priming and a J-beta primer mix drove a second PCR of roughly 6 to 12 cycles. TCRdb itself ran the 5' RACE reads through MiXCR, one entry per CDR3 protein. The sample contains 920,000 or so distinct CDR3 sequences, roughly 45% of which appear only once. The authors drew about 9.5 milliliters of peripheral blood from each donor. No fewer than 6 million PBMCs went into each sample. Specimen: blood. The sequence came from a woman in her sixties in good health.

The CDR3 sequence: CASSFRGQDEQYF. The CDR3, as DNA: TGTGCCAGCAGCTTCAGGGGGCAAGACGAGCAGTACTTC. V usage is TRBV7-9 and J usage is TRBJ2-5, with TRBD1 identical over 8 bases. The J call may be mistaken, given a closer DNA end match to TRBJ2-7. The CDR3 covers 13 residues. Germline lookup yields CDR1 SEHNR and CDR2 FQNEAQ (reference sequence).